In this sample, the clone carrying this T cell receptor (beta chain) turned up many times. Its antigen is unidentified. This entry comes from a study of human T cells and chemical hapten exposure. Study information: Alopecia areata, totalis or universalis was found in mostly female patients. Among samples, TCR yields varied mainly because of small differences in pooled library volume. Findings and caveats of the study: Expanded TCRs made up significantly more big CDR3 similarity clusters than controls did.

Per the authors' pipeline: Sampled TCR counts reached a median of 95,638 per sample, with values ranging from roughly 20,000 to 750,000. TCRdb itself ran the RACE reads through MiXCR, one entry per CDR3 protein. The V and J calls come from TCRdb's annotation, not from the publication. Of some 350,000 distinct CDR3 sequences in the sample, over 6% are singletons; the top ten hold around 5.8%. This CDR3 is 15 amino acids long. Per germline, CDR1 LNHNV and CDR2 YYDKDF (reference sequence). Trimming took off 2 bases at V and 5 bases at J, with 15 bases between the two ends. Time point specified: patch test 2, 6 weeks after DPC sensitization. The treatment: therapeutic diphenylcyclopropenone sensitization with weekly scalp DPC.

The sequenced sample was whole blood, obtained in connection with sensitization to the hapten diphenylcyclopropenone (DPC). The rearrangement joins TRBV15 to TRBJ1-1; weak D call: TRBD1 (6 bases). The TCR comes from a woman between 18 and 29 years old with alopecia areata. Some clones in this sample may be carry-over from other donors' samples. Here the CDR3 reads CATSRLDPRGTEAFF. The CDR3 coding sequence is TGTGCCACCAGCAGACTAGACCCCAGGGGAACTGAAGCTTTCTTT.